Below are 25 T cell receptor beta chains sequenced from a single sample in a study of blood T cell repertoires in COVID-19. TCRdb keeps only in-frame clones here, not all; method: immunoSEQ multiplex PCR. The repertoire has some 340,000 clones, 75% to 90% of them found once; the top ten carry 5% to 5.5%. Sequencing input: PBMCs or T cells enriched from blood (not recorded which). These receptors all stem from a woman in her forties or fifties who had recovered from COVID-19.

The sample holds a few counts of this clone. This chain links TRBV4-3 with TRBJ1-4; D gene ambiguous. This CDR3 comprises 16 residues. Deletions cut 0 bases from V and 1 base from J, with 9 bases between. Looked up from germline, CDR1 is LGHNA and CDR2 is YSLEER. The DNA of the CDR3 is TGCGCCAGCAGCCAAGATTGGGGAGGAACTAATGAAAAACTGTTTTTT. This codes for CASSQDWGGTNEKLFF.

The CDR3 sequence: CASSMSGVATDTQYF. The CDR3 nucleotides are TGTGCCAGCAGCATGAGCGGGGTCGCCACAGATACGCAGTATTTT. The chain links TRBV2 to TRBJ2-3; 7 nucleotides align to TRBD2. The CDR3 extends over 15 amino acids. Losses at the gene ends were 6 bases for V and 2 bases for J; bases not matched to a gene: 8. The V gene's germline CDR1 is SNHLY and CDR2 FYNNEI.

The gene calls are TRBV25-1 and TRBJ1-3; D gene unclear. The CDR3 loop spans 15 amino acids. The germline CDR1 and CDR2 sequences are MGHDK and SYGVNS. V was trimmed by 3 bases and J by 0 bases, leaving 9 bases between them. CDR3 region: CASSEGGLSGNTIYF. CDR3 nucleotides: TGTGCCAGCAGTGAGGGAGGACTCTCTGGAAACACCATATATTTT.

The J gene is TRBJ1-5, the V gene TRBV9; D unresolved. The V and J ends lost 4 bases and 0 bases respectively, with 11 bases between them. CDR3 length: 15 residues. The germline CDR1 and CDR2 sequences are SGDLS and YYNGEE. The CDR3: CASSRLGDSNQPQHF. In DNA form, the CDR3 reads TGTGCCAGCAGCAGACTCGGCGATAGCAATCAGCCCCAGCATTTT.

This clone was found a few times. The rearrangement uses TRBV7-8 and TRBJ2-3; 7 bases are a match to TRBD2. This CDR3 is 17 amino acids long. Germline lookup yields CDR1 SGHVS and CDR2 FQNEAQ. V shed 0 bases, J shed 0 bases, and the junction held 6 bases outside the gene matches. This chain's CDR3 is CASSLARGGLSTDTQYF. CDR3 coding DNA: TGTGCCAGCAGCTTAGCTAGGGGAGGGCTAAGCACAGATACGCAGTATTTT. The full variable domain, rest sourced from reference TRBV7-8 and TRBJ2-3, is GAGVSQSPRYKVAKRGQDVALRCDPISGHVSLFWYQQALGQGPEFLTYFQNEAQLDKSGLPSDRFFAERPEGSVSTLKIQRTQQEDSAVYLCASSLARGGLSTDTQYFGPGTRLTVL.

The chain combines TRBV30 with TRBJ1-2; maybe TRBD1 (5 bases). Looked up from germline, CDR1 is GTSNPN and CDR2 is SVGIG (reference sequence). This CDR3 is built from 13 residues. Between the trimmed V and J ends, which lost 0 bases and 4 bases, there was a span of 9 bases. The CDR3 nucleotides are TGTGCCTGGAGTGTAGGAGGGACCTATGGCTACACCTTC. This translates into CAWSVGGTYGYTF.

This clone was picked up a small number of times. The CDR3 loop is CASSIQDTGELFF. The CDR3 coding sequence is TGTGCCAGTAGTATTCAGGACACCGGGGAGCTGTTTTTT. This chain joins TRBV19 and TRBJ2-2; D remains unclear. Germline loops: CDR1 LNHDA, CDR2 SQIVND (reference sequence). V was shortened by 3 bases and J by 3 bases, with 5 bases between the two germline ends. The CDR3 has 13 amino acids.

This clone was observed once. V gene TRBV30 combines with J gene TRBJ2-3, with no clear D. CDR1 is GTSNPN, CDR2 SVGIG, per germline (reference sequence). The CDR3 runs to 13 residues. Trimming cost V 0 bases and J 1 base, with 5 bases left between them. DNA of the CDR3: TGTGCCTGGAGTGTAAGCGGCACAGATACGCAGTATTTT. Protein sequence: CAWSVSGTDTQYF. Full variable domain (missing parts from reference TRBV30 and TRBJ2-3): SQTIHQWPATLVQPVGSPLSLECTVEGTSNPNLYWYRQAAGRGLQLLFYSVGIGQISSEVPQNLSASRPQDRQFILSSKKLLLSDSGFYLCAWSVSGTDTQYFGPGTRLTVL.

This clone has more than one count but fewer than ten. This chain uses TRBV7-2 with TRBJ2-7; the D gene is possibly TRBD2 (6 bases). The CDR3 totals 14 residues. With 4 bases removed from V and 0 bases from J, the gap between germline ends came to 10 bases. Germline V gives CDR1 SGHTA, CDR2 FQGNSA. The CDR3, as DNA: TGTGCCAGCAGCTCGGGGGTGCTCTCCTACGAGCAGTACTTC. Protein sequence: CASSSGVLSYEQYF.

The chain joins TRBV7-2 to TRBJ2-1; possibly TRBD2 for D (6 bases). Germline lookup yields CDR1 SGHTA and CDR2 FQGNSA. V lost 4 bases to trimming and J lost 1 base, with 11 bases between them. The CDR3 sequence is 15 residues long. The CDR3 DNA reads TGTGCCAGCAGCTGGGGGGACTTATCCTACAATGAGCAGTTCTTC. Its protein product is CASSWGDLSYNEQFF.

This chain links TRBV18 with TRBJ1-1; D possibly corresponds to TRBD1 (6 bases). The V and J ends lost 3 bases and 8 bases respectively, with 10 bases between them. Germline CDR1 and CDR2: KGHSH and LQKENI. The CDR3 has 12 residues. In DNA form, the CDR3 reads TGTGCCAGCTCACCGGGACAAGGGGAAGCTTTCTTT. Translation: CASSPGQGEAFF.

The gene calls are TRBV6-5 and TRBJ1-1; 7 bases are a match to TRBD1. V dropped 7 bases and J dropped 3; count of bases not matched to a gene: 5. The CDR3 totals 13 residues. Germline CDR1 and CDR2: MNHEY and SVGAGI. The CDR3 DNA sequence: TGTGCCAGCATCCAAGGGACAGACACTGAAGCTTTCTTT. This gives the protein CASIQGTDTEAFF.

The CDR3 DNA reads TGTGCCAGCAGCGATATCTGGGGGGGAGACCCAGATACGCAGTATTTT. Its protein is CASSDIWGGDPDTQYF. The chain couples TRBV7-2 to TRBJ2-3; TRBD2 matches 7 bases. The J segment lost 4 bases and the V segment lost 5 bases, leaving 12 bases of the junction unmatched. Germline assignment: CDR1 SGHTA and CDR2 FQGNSA. The CDR3 spans 16 residues.

This clone has a single count. The chain combines TRBV28 with TRBJ1-5; D possibly corresponds to TRBD1 (5 bases). The CDR3 runs to 14 residues. Between the trimmed V and J ends, which lost 3 bases and 4 bases, there was a span of 10 bases. Germline V gene sequence: CDR1 MDHEN, CDR2 SYDVKM. CDR3 protein: CASSLGPVNQPQHF. The DNA for the CDR3 is TGTGCCAGCAGTTTGGGGCCAGTAAATCAGCCCCAGCATTTT.

The CDR3 loop is CATSDLPLGLADYNSTDTQYF. The CDR3 coding sequence is TGTGCCACCAGTGATTTACCCCTCGGACTAGCGGACTACAATAGCACAGATACGCAGTATTTT. The chain carries TRBV24-1 and TRBJ2-3, with 10 nucleotides matching TRBD2. V lost 1 base to trimming and J lost 0 bases; unmatched junction nucleotides: 15. CDR3 length: 21 amino acids. The germline CDR1 and CDR2 sequences are KGHDR and SFDVKD.

The chain has TRBV5-6 and TRBJ1-1; 7 bases fit TRBD1. V gave up 0 bases and J gave up 6 bases; unmatched junction bases: 5. Germline V gene data show CDR1 as SGHDT and CDR2 as YYEEEE. CDR3 length: 14 amino acids. The CDR3 spells CASSLAGRGAEAFF. The CDR3, as DNA: TGTGCCAGCAGCTTGGCCGGCAGGGGGGCTGAAGCTTTCTTT.

The chain employs TRBV5-1 and TRBJ1-4; TRBD1 aligns across 8 bases. The CDR3 extends over 15 amino acids. From germline, CDR1 is SGHRS and CDR2 YFSETQ. V was clipped by 0 bases and J by 3 bases; unmatched bases: 1. CDR3 in DNA: TGCGCCAGCAGCTTGGTGACAGGGGCTAATGAAAAACTGTTTTTT. It translates to CASSLVTGANEKLFF.

V gene TRBV6-6 combines with J gene TRBJ1-2, with D possibly TRBD1 on 5 matching bases. The CDR3 sequence is 14 residues long. CDR1 is MNHNY and CDR2 is SVGAGI in the germline V gene (reference sequence). V lost 6 bases, J lost 4 bases, and 15 bases lay in between. The CDR3 DNA reads as TGTGCCAGCAGCAACACCCGGGGGTCCTATGGCTACACCTTC. Translated, it gives CASSNTRGSYGYTF.

The chain has TRBV13 and TRBJ1-1; 11 bases are shared with TRBD1. Germline CDR1 reads PRHDT; CDR2 reads FYEKMQ (reference sequence). The CDR3 contains 13 residues. The junction had 7 bases not matched to a gene; V was cut back by 11 bases and J by 5 bases. In DNA form, the CDR3 reads TGTGCCGGGCGGACAGGGGGCATGACTGAAGCTTTCTTT. Its protein product is CAGRTGGMTEAFF.

This clone was seen a few times. The V call is TRBV3-1 (or the pseudogene TRBV3-2), the J call TRBJ2-7; perhaps TRBD2 as D (6 bases). V was trimmed by 4 bases and J by 3 bases, leaving 13 bases between them. The germline CDR1 and CDR2 sequences are LGHDT and YNNKEL (reference sequence). The CDR3 sequence is 14 residues long. CDR3 in amino acids: CASSPTGTLYEQYF. CDR3 sequence (DNA): TGTGCCAGCAGCCCTACCGGGACTCTCTACGAGCAGTACTTC.

The V call is TRBV5-6, the J call TRBJ1-4; the match to TRBD1 covers 7 bases. Germline V gene sequence: CDR1 SGHDT, CDR2 YYEEEE. Trimming at V came to 4 bases and at J to 11 bases, leaving 17 bases not matched to a gene. The CDR3 runs 16 residues. The CDR3 bases are TGTGCCAGCAGCCCGCGGGACAGTCGGGGTGTTGGGAAACTGTTTTTT. Translating gives CASSPRDSRGVGKLFF. The variable domain in full, with the rest retrieved from reference TRBV5-6 and TRBJ1-4, is DAGVTQSPTHLIKTRGQQVTLRCSPKSGHDTVSWYQQALGQGPQFIFQYYEEEERQRGNFPDRFSGHQFPNYSSELNVNALLLGDSALYLCASSPRDSRGVGKLFFGSGTQLSVL.

This clone has only one observation. The chain uses TRBV27 and TRBJ1-5; D may be TRBD1 (5 bases). Germline V CDR1 and CDR2: MNHEY, SMNVEV (reference sequence). V lost 1 base to trimming and J lost 4 bases, with 14 bases between them. This CDR3 is 16 amino acids long. The CDR3 is CASSLLATGLNQPQHF. The CDR3 nucleotides read TGTGCCAGCAGTTTATTGGCAACGGGACTTAATCAGCCCCAGCATTTT.

The chain combines TRBV4-1 with TRBJ2-3, with TRBD2 matching 8 bases. V was pared by 2 bases and J by 1 base, with 5 bases of the junction left unmatched. Germline CDR1 is MGHRA and CDR2 is YSYEKL. The CDR3 is 16 residues long. CDR3 amino acids: CASSQTGGRGTDTQYF. CDR3 nucleotides: TGCGCCAGCAGCCAAACGGGGGGGCGGGGCACAGATACGCAGTATTTT.

The J gene is TRBJ2-1, the V gene TRBV6-5, with D hard to call. CDR1 and CDR2 from the germline V gene are MNHEY and SVGAGI. This CDR3 has 15 amino acids. The V gene lost 3 bases and the J gene lost 6 bases, with 15 bases spanning the gap. The CDR3 DNA reads TGTGCCAGCAGTTATGTGTCAGGTGTAGTCAATGAGCAGTTCTTC. Its translation: CASSYVSGVVNEQFF.

This clone came up a few times. The J gene is TRBJ1-4, the V gene TRBV29-1; a possible D gene is TRBD1 (5 bases). The CDR3 has 15 residues. The germline V gene encodes CDR1 SQVTM and CDR2 ANQGSEA. The germline V and J ends were trimmed by 4 bases and 3 bases, with 15 bases remaining between them. DNA for the CDR3: TGCAGCGTTGGGGGGGGAGCAATGTCTAATGAAAAACTGTTTTTT. This encodes CSVGGGAMSNEKLFF.